The next 27 T cell receptor beta chains were all read from a single sample in a study of regulatory T cells in long-lasting Graves disease. To make TCR beta libraries, researchers used iRepertoire HTBI primers and Arm-PCR of CDR3 regions. TCRdb passed the multiplex PCR reads through MiXCR, listing each CDR3 protein once. This sample has about 320,000 distinct CDR3 sequences, with 15% to 20% found just once. Time point described: newly diagnosed GD, antithyroid drugs for less than 3 months. The authors made the TCR library using RNA they extracted from PBMCs. Material: peripheral blood mononuclear cells (PBMCs), obtained at new diagnosis, from a patient treated with antithyroid drugs. Receptor source: a female donor with Graves disease.

This clonotype was observed at least ten times. The rearrangement joins TRBV7-6 to TRBJ1-1, with a weak D call TRBD1 (5 bases). Per germline, CDR1 SGHVS and CDR2 FNYEAQ. Trimming pared 3 bases from V and 3 bases from J, leaving 14 bases between. CDR3 length equals 15 residues. The CDR3 region has the DNA TGTGCCAGCAGCTTGTCCCGGGGCGGATACACTGAAGCTTTCTTT. Translating gives CASSLSRGGYTEAFF.

Remarks on this clonotype: A far larger clone is one nucleotide away, so this likely arose from a read error. This sequence joins TRBV11-3 and TRBJ2-2; 10 nucleotides align to TRBD1. The CDR3 covers 14 residues. Germline V gives CDR1 SGHNT, CDR2 YENEEA. J gave up 7 bases and V 10 bases, and 9 bases lay outside the gene matches. The CDR3 sequence: CANRRQGASGELFF. As DNA, the CDR3 is TGTGCCAACAGGCGACAGGGGGCTAGCGGGGAGCTGTTTTTT.

The chain links TRBV10-1 to TRBJ2-5; D not resolved. The CDR3 extends over 14 amino acids. With 2 bases removed from V and 5 bases from J, the gap between germline ends came to 12 bases. CDR1 is WNHNN, CDR2 SYGVQD, per germline (reference sequence). The CDR3 protein is CASSEPKRPETQYF. In DNA, the CDR3 is TGCGCCAGCAGTGAGCCAAAGCGTCCCGAGACCCAGTACTTC.

The genes are TRBV7-9 and TRBJ2-7, with D maybe TRBD1 (6 bases). The CDR3 runs to 14 residues. Trimming removed 7 bases at V and 0 bases at J, with 13 bases between. Germline CDR1 and CDR2: SEHNR and FQNEAQ (reference sequence). CDR3 residues: CASTLGAGSYEQYF. DNA for the CDR3: TGTGCCAGCACCTTGGGGGCAGGCTCCTACGAGCAGTACTTC.

The V gene is TRBV13, the J gene TRBJ2-5, with 9 bases aligning to TRBD2. Per the germline V gene, CDR1 is PRHDT and CDR2 is FYEKMQ (reference sequence). This CDR3 has 16 residues. The junction had 7 bases not matched to a gene; V was cut back by 5 bases and J by 0 bases. The CDR3 reads CASSLRTSEHQETQYF. The CDR3 DNA reads TGTGCCAGCAGCCTCCGGACTAGCGAGCACCAAGAGACCCAGTACTTC. Variable domain in full (rest from reference TRBV13 and TRBJ2-5): AAGVIQSPRHLIKEKRETATLKCYPIPRHDTVYWYQQGPGQDPQFLISFYEKMQSDKGSIPDRFSAQQFSDYHSELNMSSLELGDSALYFCASSLRTSEHQETQYFGPGTRLLVL.

This clonotype was picked up many times. DNA for the CDR3: TGTGCCAGCAGCTTTGGGGTTGGGGGGCATAATGAGCAGTTCTTC. This codes for CASSFGVGGHNEQFF. The gene calls are TRBV11-2 and TRBJ2-1; D tentatively fits TRBD1 or TRBD2 (6 bases each). Deletions cut 3 bases from V and 7 bases from J, with 16 bases between. From germline, CDR1 is SGHAT and CDR2 FQNNGV. The CDR3 consists of 15 residues.

About this clonotype itself: Only one base separates this from a far larger clonotype, so it likely reflects a read error. The chain uses TRBV5-5 and TRBJ2-5; 7 nucleotides agree with TRBD2. Germline assignment: CDR1 SGHKS and CDR2 YYEKEE (reference sequence). The CDR3 is made up of 15 amino acids. Here the CDR3 reads CASTSPGGIEETRYF. Written as DNA, the CDR3 is TGTGCCAGCACCTCACCGGGGGGAATTGAAGAGACCCGGTACTTC.

The rearrangement joins TRBV12-3 or TRBV12-4 to TRBJ2-1, with 12 bases matching TRBD2. With V trimmed by 10 bases and J by 8 bases, 15 bases remained unmatched. The CDR3 contains 16 residues. CDR3 nucleotides: TGTGCCACCACTCCTAGCGGGAGGGGCCGCCTCGATGAGCAGTTCTTC. Its translation: CATTPSGRGRLDEQFF.

The table lists this clonotype with many counts. This chain links TRBV7-3 with TRBJ2-3; D remains ambiguous. This CDR3 is 15 amino acids long. CDR1 and CDR2 from the germline V gene are SGHTA and FQGTGA. V was cut by 4 bases and J by 3 bases, with 14 bases left in between. This CDR3 reads CASSSVGQETDTQYF. CDR3 DNA: TGTGCCAGCAGCTCTGTAGGCCAAGAGACAGATACGCAGTATTTT.

This clonotype appeared many times. CDR3 DNA sequence: TGTGCCAGCAGTTTATCGGAGGTCCTTAAGGGGTCACCCCTCCACTTT. It specifies CASSLSEVLKGSPLHF. The rearrangement links TRBV28 to TRBJ1-6; a weak D match, TRBD1 (5 bases). The CDR3 covers 16 residues. V was shortened by 1 base and J by 10 bases, with 17 bases between the two germline ends. From germline, CDR1 is MDHEN and CDR2 SYDVKM.

This clonotype was recorded many times. V usage is TRBV12-3 or TRBV12-4 and J usage is TRBJ2-2, with TRBD2 matching 8 bases. The CDR3 loop spans 14 amino acids. Trimming cost V 7 bases and J 4 bases; bases outside gene matches: 5. CDR3 residues: CASNSGGRTGELFF. The CDR3 DNA follows: TGTGCCAGCAATTCGGGAGGGCGCACCGGGGAGCTGTTTTTT.

This clonotype was seen a handful of times. The chain employs TRBV19 and TRBJ2-5; TRBD2 matches 9 bases. J lost 9 bases, V lost 4 bases, and 18 bases had no gene match. The germline V gene encodes CDR1 LNHDA and CDR2 SQIVND (reference sequence). The CDR3 extends over 17 amino acids. This CDR3 is CASSRTPASGAMGAQYF. For the CDR3, the DNA is TGTGCCAGTAGTAGAACCCCGGCTAGCGGGGCCATGGGGGCCCAGTACTTC.

This clonotype came up many times. V is TRBV6-1 and J is TRBJ2-5, with D possibly being TRBD1 or TRBD2 (5 bases each). Germline V gene data show CDR1 as MNHNS and CDR2 as SASEGT. Trimming took off 6 bases at V and 0 bases at J, with 14 bases between the two ends. This CDR3 is built from 15 residues. The CDR3 protein is CASSLGRANQETQYF. The CDR3, as DNA: TGTGCCAGCAGCCTGGGACGGGCCAACCAAGAGACCCAGTACTTC.

As for this clonotype: A read error may account for a junction end that differs from germline. This chain links TRBV10-3 with TRBJ2-3; tentatively, D is TRBD2 (5 bases). The germline gives CDR1 ENHRY, CDR2 SYGVKD. The CDR3 totals 18 residues. This chain's CDR3 is CATSELASSPLAKDTQYF. Written as DNA, the CDR3 is TGTGCCACCAGTGAGCTAGCTAGTAGTCCGTTGGCGAAAGATACGCAGTATTTT.

The chain recombines TRBV12-3 or TRBV12-4 with TRBJ2-6; D remains unclear. CDR3 length equals 12 residues. V shed 3 bases and J shed 10 bases, with 7 bases lying between them. Here the CDR3 DNA reads TGTGCCAGCAGTTTTAATGAAAACGTCCTGACTTTC. Amino acid sequence: CASSFNENVLTF.

This clonotype was detected a few times. The chain carries TRBV19 and TRBJ2-7; D gene uncertain. Germline-derived CDR1 and CDR2 are LNHDA and SQIVND (reference sequence). This CDR3 contains 13 residues. V lost 5 bases and J lost 0, with 8 bases in between. The CDR3 protein is CASSGLDSYEQYF. In nucleotides, the CDR3 is TGTGCCAGTAGTGGGCTGGACTCCTACGAGCAGTACTTC.

The gene calls are TRBV12-3 or TRBV12-4 and TRBJ2-2; possibly TRBD1 or TRBD2 for D (6 bases each). This CDR3 has 18 amino acids. Trimming left V 1 base short and J 0 bases short, with 15 bases between. The CDR3 coding sequence is TGTGCCAGCAGTTTAGTTTATCGGGGGCCGCCGAACACCGGGGAGCTGTTTTTT. This encodes CASSLVYRGPPNTGELFF.

This clonotype has ten or more counts. This sequence joins TRBV2 and TRBJ2-5; the D is unclear. V was clipped by 2 bases and J by 1 base, with 5 bases between them. This CDR3 has 13 residues. Germline V gene data show CDR1 as SNHLY and CDR2 as FYNNEI. CDR3 sequence reads: CASSELLQETQYF. In DNA form, the CDR3 reads TGTGCCAGCAGTGAATTGCTCCAAGAGACCCAGTACTTC.

This clonotype was counted many times. CDR3 protein: CASSGHTGELFF. DNA for the CDR3: TGTGCCAGCAGTGGGCACACCGGGGAGCTGTTTTTT. The chain is built from TRBV2 and TRBJ2-2; D gene unclear. From germline, CDR1 is SNHLY and CDR2 FYNNEI. Between the trimmed V and J ends, which lost 4 bases and 3 bases, there was a span of 3 bases. The CDR3 covers 12 residues. Supplemented by reference TRBV2 and TRBJ2-2, the full variable domain reads EPEVTQTPSHQVTQMGQEVILRCVPISNHLYFYWYRQILGQKVEFLVSFYNNEISEKSEIFDDQFSVERPDGSNFTLKIRSTKLEDSAMYFCASSGHTGELFFGEGSRLTVL.

This clonotype came up many times. This chain joins TRBV12-3 or TRBV12-4 and TRBJ2-7; no definite D call. Trimming took off 2 bases at V and 0 bases at J, with 8 bases between the two ends. The CDR3 has 14 residues. The CDR3 DNA reads as TGTGCCAGCAGTTTAAGGCAGAGCTCCTACGAGCAGTACTTC. Translation gives CASSLRQSSYEQYF.

This clonotype was detected ten times or more. The chain combines TRBV11-1 with TRBJ2-7, with 7 bases identical to TRBD2. The germline V gene encodes CDR1 SGHAT and CDR2 FQDESV (reference sequence). The CDR3 runs to 14 residues. With 1 base clipped from V and 3 bases from J, the junction kept 3 bases outside the gene matches. CDR3 nucleotide sequence: TGTGCCAGCAGCTTAGACCTAGCGGTCTACGAGCAGTACTTC. Encoded protein: CASSLDLAVYEQYF.

This clonotype was counted ten times or more. The rearrangement uses TRBV6-1 and TRBJ1-2; perhaps TRBD1 as D (5 bases). CDR1 is MNHNS, CDR2 SASEGT, per germline. The CDR3 runs to 14 residues. The V gene lost 6 bases and the J gene lost 4 bases, with 15 bases spanning the gap. The CDR3 region has the DNA TGTGCCAGCAGGCCCGCGGGGACCGCCTATGGCTACACCTTC. It codes for CASRPAGTAYGYTF.

This clonotype was detected many times. The rearrangement links TRBV15 to TRBJ1-2, with 7 bases fitting TRBD1. With 6 bases clipped from V and 8 bases from J, the junction kept 12 bases outside the gene matches. From germline, CDR1 is LNHNV and CDR2 YYDKDF (reference sequence). CDR3 size: 14 residues. CDR3: CATRPGRQGVGYTF. The DNA of the CDR3 is TGTGCCACCAGACCGGGTCGACAGGGAGTCGGCTACACCTTC.

The table lists this clonotype with many counts. The chain uses TRBV27 and TRBJ2-2; TRBD1 agrees at 7 bases. The germline CDR1 and CDR2 sequences are MNHEY and SMNVEV (reference sequence). The CDR3 totals 16 residues. V lost 4 bases and J lost 1; bases outside the gene matches: 6. CDR3 amino acids: CASSSTGVGNTGELFF. CDR3 bases: TGTGCCAGCAGTTCCACAGGGGTTGGGAACACCGGGGAGCTGTTTTTT.

This clonotype has just a few counts. The chain carries TRBV3-1 and TRBJ1-4; TRBD1 agrees at 7 bases. Unmatched junction bases numbered 9, after V lost 3 bases and J lost 2 bases. The germline V gene has CDR1 LGHDT and CDR2 YNNKEL (reference sequence). The CDR3 has 17 amino acids. The CDR3 nucleotides read TGTGCCAGCAGCCAGGAGGGACAGATAGTGACTAATGAAAAACTGTTTTTT. Residues: CASSQEGQIVTNEKLFF.

This clonotype was seen repeatedly, ten times or more. The rearrangement uses TRBV28 and TRBJ2-3; 9 bases map to TRBD2. CDR1 MDHEN and CDR2 SYDVKM come from the germline V gene. J lost 2 bases, V lost 5 bases, and 8 bases had no gene match. This CDR3 region has 16 residues. The CDR3 DNA reads as TGTGCCAGCAGTCCGGCCGGCGGGAGGGACACAGATACGCAGTATTTT. Translation: CASSPAGGRDTDTQYF.

V gene TRBV20-1 combines with J gene TRBJ2-1; 8 bases are shared with TRBD2. CDR1 and CDR2 from the germline V gene are DFQATT and SNEGSKA (reference sequence). V was clipped by 1 base and J by 7 bases; unmatched bases: 6. This CDR3 region has 14 residues. CDR3 amino acids: CSARVSGRMNEQFF. The CDR3 DNA reads TGCAGTGCTAGAGTGAGCGGGAGAATGAATGAGCAGTTCTTC.